The 26 T cell receptor beta chains below come from one sample, sequenced in a study of T cells in women clearing cervical HPV infection. Method: immunoSEQ multiplex PCR; TCRdb's copy keeps in-frame clones and lacks some. The sample holds 20,000 or so clones. Sequencing used blood buffy coat. The source is a woman aged 18 to 75 with a cervical HPV16 infection that either progressed to CIN3+ or cleared (not recorded which).

Notes on this clone: The read comes to an end 3 residues before the CDR3 does, leaving the germline J gene to fill in the end. This rearrangement joins TRBV20-1 to TRBJ2-3, with 7 bases lining up with TRBD1. Per germline, CDR1 DFQATT and CDR2 SNEGSKA (reference sequence). Trimming at V came to 2 bases and at J to 2 bases, leaving 7 bases not matched to a gene. The CDR3 sequence is 15 residues long. The CDR3 spells CSARQGQTTTDTQYF. The sequenced part of the CDR3 DNA is TGCAGTGCTAGACAGGGACAGACGACCACAGATACG.

With regard to this clone: The DNA ends 3 residues before the CDR3 does, and the rest of the CDR3 is filled in from the germline J gene. This chain connects TRBV7-6 to TRBJ2-6; no clear D gene. Trimming removed 5 bases from V and 4 bases from J, with 6 bases in between. The CDR3 length is 13 residues. Germline CDR1 SGHVS, CDR2 FNYEAQ. CDR3 bases read: TGTGCCAGCAGCCCCAGAGGGGCCAACGTC. Protein: CASSPRGANV. The entire CDR3 sequence reads CASSPRGANVLTF.

The CDR3 sequence: CASSQGVGGLAGTDTQYF. CDR3 DNA (partial): TGTGCCAGCAGCCAAGGGGTCGGAGGGCTAGCGGGCACAGATACG. V and J are TRBV4-2 and TRBJ2-3; 7 bases align to TRBD2. The sequence runs out 3 residues before the end of the CDR3; the remainder is reconstructed from the germline J gene. The CDR3 spans 18 residues. Trimming cost V 1 base and J 1 base; bases outside gene matches: 11. Looked up from germline, CDR1 is LGHNA and CDR2 is YNFKEQ.

Comment on this clone: The read terminates 3 residues ahead of where the CDR3 ends, so the germline J gene completes it. The chain joins TRBV7-6 to TRBJ2-1, with D possibly TRBD1 on 5 matching bases. Germline values: CDR1 SGHVS, CDR2 FNYEAQ. Trimming took off 1 base at V and 3 bases at J, with 10 bases between the two ends. There are 15 residues in the CDR3. CDR3 amino acids: CASSLVQVSYNEQFF. The covered CDR3 bases are TGTGCCAGCAGCTTAGTACAGGTAAGCTACAATGAG.

A word on this clone: The read terminates 3 residues before the CDR3 end, so the remaining end is supplied by the germline J gene. The gene calls are TRBV20-1 and TRBJ1-2; TRBD1 might be the D (5 bases). The CDR3 contains 13 residues. Germline loops: CDR1 DFQATT, CDR2 SNEGSKA (reference sequence). The CDR3 loop is CSASYSTKDIYTF. Incomplete CDR3 DNA: TGCAGTGCTAGCTATTCCACCAAGGACATT.

Points on this clone: From the germline J gene comes the end of the CDR3, since the read stops 3 residues before it. This chain uses TRBV30 with TRBJ1-1; D remains ambiguous. CDR3 size: 11 residues. The ends were cut back, 4 bases at V and 3 bases at J, with 6 bases in the middle. The germline V gene has CDR1 GTSNPN and CDR2 SVGIG (reference sequence). The CDR3 DNA, read in part, is TGTGCCTGGACCCTCTACACTGAA. This codes for CAWTLYTE. The whole CDR3 sequence is CAWTLYTEAFF.

As for this clone: The read terminates 3 residues ahead of where the CDR3 ends, so the germline J gene completes it. This chain uses TRBV20-1 with TRBJ2-1; D uncertain. The CDR3 consists of 15 residues. V was cut by 5 bases and J by 6 bases, with 20 bases left in between. From germline, CDR1 is DFQATT and CDR2 SNEGSKA (reference sequence). CDR3 loop: CSALTPLRVSNEQFF. The sequenced part of the CDR3 DNA is TGCAGTGCTCTTACCCCCTTAAGAGTCAGCAATGAG.

Concerning this clone: The read ends 3 residues before the CDR3 terminus; that terminus is restored from the germline J gene. This chain joins TRBV4-1 and TRBJ1-5; D is unclear. The germline CDR1 and CDR2 sequences are MGHRA and YSYEKL. V gave up 0 bases and J gave up 0 bases, with 9 bases separating them. This CDR3 has 16 residues. Here the CDR3 reads CASSQDARYSNQPQHF. The sequenced CDR3 bases are TGCGCCAGCAGCCAAGATGCGCGGTATAGCAATCAGCCC.

In regard to this clone: The CDR3 end is not reached by the read, which stops 3 residues before it; the germline J gene fills it in. The chain links TRBV7-2 to TRBJ2-1; TRBD2 agrees at 9 bases. This CDR3 region has 13 residues. Germline CDR1 and CDR2: SGHTA and FQGNSA. The V and J ends lost 5 bases and 9 bases, in that order; junction bases with no gene match: 5. The CDR3 bases that were read are TGTGCCAGCAGCCTCCTACTAGCGGGTGAG. Translating gives CASSLLLAGE. The CDR3 reads in full as CASSLLLAGEQFF.

Of note for this clone: The observed sequence ends 3 residues before the CDR3 terminus, with the missing tail filled in from the germline J gene. The chain employs TRBV4-2 and TRBJ1-2; 11 bases match TRBD1. Germline loops: CDR1 LGHNA, CDR2 YNFKEQ. The CDR3 is 21 residues long. The CDR3 spells CASSLPGTGGFGQRGSYDYTF. CDR3 bases read: TGTGCCAGCAGCCTGCCGGGGACAGGGGGGTTCGGCCAGCGGGGGTCCTACGAC.

Concerning this clone itself: The read gets to within 3 residues of the CDR3 end, and the germline J gene fills in the rest. The chain recombines TRBV5-1 with TRBJ1-1, with 10 bases lining up with TRBD1. Per the germline V gene, CDR1 is SGHRS and CDR2 is YFSETQ. V lost 4 bases and J lost 4; bases outside the gene matches: 4. This CDR3 spans 14 amino acids. CDR3 DNA, as far as it was read: TGCGCCAGCAGCGCGGGGACAGGGGCCACTGAA. Protein sequence: CASSAGTGATE. The CDR3 in its entirety is CASSAGTGATEAFF.

A note on this clone: The DNA ends 3 residues before the CDR3 does, and the rest of the CDR3 is filled in from the germline J gene. The chain combines TRBV18 with TRBJ2-2; D not certain. Germline-derived CDR1 and CDR2 are KGHSH and LQKENI. The CDR3 is 14 amino acids. CDR3 protein: CASSPTGEPEKLFF. Partial CDR3 DNA: TGTGCCAGCTCCCCGACTGGCGAGCCTGAAAAG.

Regarding this clone: The CDR3 end is not reached by the read, which stops 3 residues before it; the germline J gene fills it in. The V and J genes are TRBV2 and TRBJ2-3, with 7 positions matching TRBD1. With 8 bases clipped from V and 5 bases from J, the junction kept 7 bases outside the gene matches. Germline CDR1 is SNHLY and CDR2 is FYNNEI. The CDR3 loop spans 13 amino acids. The CDR3 sequence: CASFEGAGDTQYF. Incomplete CDR3 DNA: TGTGCCAGCTTTGAGGGGGCAGGAGATACG.

To note about this clone: The CDR3 extends 3 residues past the end of the read, so its final part is completed from the germline J gene. The V and J genes are TRBV19 and TRBJ2-3, with a tentative D call TRBD1 (6 bases). The CDR3 covers 17 residues. The V gene's germline CDR1 is LNHDA and CDR2 SQIVND (reference sequence). The chain's CDR3 is CASYIGDKQNLKETQYF. The covered CDR3 bases are TGTGCCAGTTATATTGGGGACAAACAGAACCTAAAAGAGACG.

About this clone: The read gets to within 3 residues of the CDR3 end, and the germline J gene fills in the rest. V is TRBV13 and J is TRBJ2-1; 7 bases agree with TRBD2. The germline gives CDR1 PRHDT, CDR2 FYEKMQ (reference sequence). V lost 0 bases, J lost 5 bases, and 1 base stayed unmatched. The CDR3 loop spans 14 amino acids. The CDR3 DNA, read in part, is TGTGCCAGCAGCTTAGGAAGCGGGAACAATGAG. Its protein is CASSLGSGNNE. The full CDR3 protein is CASSLGSGNNEQFF.

Concerning this clone: The CDR3 end is not reached by the read, which stops 3 residues before it; the germline J gene fills it in. The chain carries TRBV23-1 and TRBJ1-4; TRBD1 agrees at 9 bases. TRBV23-1 is an open reading frame, and its role is uncertain. The CDR3 extends over 18 amino acids. Losses at the gene ends were 2 bases for V and 5 bases for J; bases not matched to a gene: 12. CDR3 in amino acids: CASSQRPQDRGENEKLFF. The DNA read from the CDR3 is TGCGCCAGCAGTCAACGGCCCCAGGACAGGGGTGAGAATGAAAAA.

As to this clone: The CDR3 extends 3 residues past the end of the read, so its final part is completed from the germline J gene. This rearrangement joins TRBV20-1 to TRBJ1-1; D unclear. The CDR3 is 13 residues long. Germline assignment: CDR1 DFQATT and CDR2 SNEGSKA (reference sequence). V lost 6 bases, J lost 1 base, and 12 bases lay in between. The DNA read from the CDR3 is TGCAGTGCCCCCAGCTCGGGGAACACTGAA. Translated, it gives CSAPSSGNTE. The whole CDR3 protein reads CSAPSSGNTEAFF.

Concerning this clone: The read terminates 3 residues ahead of where the CDR3 ends, so the germline J gene completes it. This chain uses TRBV5-5 with TRBJ1-6; D may be TRBD1 (5 bases). The CDR3 sequence is 15 residues long. The germline V gene encodes CDR1 SGHKS and CDR2 YYEKEE (reference sequence). Trimming left V 4 bases short and J 6 bases short, with 14 bases between. The CDR3 protein is CASSPSSGLNSPLHF. The DNA read from the CDR3 is TGTGCCAGCAGCCCGAGTTCAGGGCTTAATTCACCC. The variable domain in full, completed from reference TRBV5-5 and TRBJ1-6, reads DAGVTQSPTHLIKTRGQQVTLRCSPISGHKSVSWYQQVLGQGPQFIFQYYEKEERGRGNFPDRFSARQFPNYSSELNVNALLLGDSALYLCASSPSSGLNSPLHFGNGTRLTVT.

On this clone itself: The CDR3 is cut off 3 residues early in the read; its end comes from the germline J gene. The chain combines TRBV7-9 with TRBJ1-2; 9 positions agree with TRBD1. This CDR3 region has 12 residues. V lost 8 bases, J lost 2 bases, and 0 bases stayed unmatched. Germline CDR1 SEHNR, CDR2 FQNEAQ (reference sequence). CDR3 DNA (partial): TGTGCCAGCGGACAGGGGAACTATGGC. Protein: CASGQGNYG. The entire CDR3 sequence reads CASGQGNYGYTF.

On this clone: The read terminates 3 residues ahead of where the CDR3 ends, so the germline J gene completes it. The chain recombines TRBV18 with TRBJ2-3; D ambiguous. The CDR3 runs to 13 residues. Germline values: CDR1 KGHSH, CDR2 LQKENI. The CDR3 reads CASSPGSLETQYF. The part of the CDR3 DNA that was read is TGTGCCAGCTCACCGGGTAGCTTGGAGACG.

On this clone: Sequencing ends 3 residues short of the CDR3 end; the germline J gene provides the rest. The V call is TRBV20-1, the J call TRBJ2-7, with D possibly being TRBD1 (5 bases). Deletions cut 5 bases from V and 3 bases from J, with 8 bases between. This CDR3 has 11 amino acids. Germline CDR1 reads DFQATT; CDR2 reads SNEGSKA (reference sequence). The CDR3 DNA, read in part, is TGCAGTGCTCGCAGGGACTACGAG. Translating gives CSARRDYE. The full CDR3 reads CSARRDYEQYF.

Turning to this clone: The read terminates 3 residues ahead of where the CDR3 ends, so the germline J gene completes it. The V gene is TRBV20-1, the J gene TRBJ2-5; 11 nucleotides line up with TRBD2. V shed 6 bases, J shed 4 bases, and the junction held 13 bases outside the gene matches. The CDR3 is made up of 16 amino acids. From germline, CDR1 is DFQATT and CDR2 SNEGSKA (reference sequence). This CDR3 reads CSAAGTSGSLAETQYF. The DNA read from the CDR3 is TGCAGTGCGGCCGGGACTAGCGGATCTCTTGCAGAGACC.

In the case of this clone: The read stops 3 residues short of the end of the CDR3; the missing end is completed from the germline J gene. The chain combines TRBV20-1 with TRBJ2-3; TRBD2 is a possible D gene (7 bases). The CDR3 sequence is 13 residues long. Per the germline V gene, CDR1 is DFQATT and CDR2 is SNEGSKA (reference sequence). Deletions cut 6 bases from V and 2 bases from J, with 12 bases between. Incomplete CDR3 DNA: TGCAGTGCAGGGGGAGGGGTCACAGATACG. It encodes CSAGGGVTDT. The whole CDR3 region reads CSAGGGVTDTQYF.

Remarks on this clone: The CDR3 end falls 3 residues outside the read, so it is completed with the germline J gene. The rearrangement links TRBV19 to TRBJ1-1; D gene ambiguous. CDR3 length equals 12 residues. CDR1 LNHDA and CDR2 SQIVND come from the germline V gene (reference sequence). V lost 5 bases to trimming and J lost 2 bases, with 6 bases between them. The CDR3 spells CASSFQNTEAFF. The part of the CDR3 DNA that was read is TGTGCCAGTAGTTTCCAAAACACTGAA.

A note on this clone: The read terminates 3 residues ahead of where the CDR3 ends, so the germline J gene completes it. V gene TRBV5-1 combines with J gene TRBJ2-2; D possibly corresponds to TRBD2 (5 bases). This CDR3 region has 16 residues. V shed 2 bases and J shed 5 bases, with 16 bases lying between them. CDR1 and CDR2 from the germline V gene are SGHRS and YFSETQ. CDR3 amino acids: CASSFGVLLSTGELFF. CDR3 DNA, as far as it was read: TGCGCCAGCAGCTTCGGGGTTCTGCTCAGTACCGGGGAG.

Notes on this clone: The read falls 3 residues short of the CDR3 end, and the missing part is taken from the germline J gene. The V call is TRBV5-1, the J call TRBJ2-7; the D gene is possibly TRBD1 (6 bases). Trimming pared 0 bases from V and 3 bases from J, leaving 10 bases between. The CDR3 sequence is 14 residues long. Per germline, CDR1 SGHRS and CDR2 YFSETQ. The sequenced CDR3 bases are TGCGCCAGCAGCTTGGATGGGGGCGGCTACGAG. This encodes CASSLDGGGYE. The full CDR3 reads CASSLDGGGYEQYF.